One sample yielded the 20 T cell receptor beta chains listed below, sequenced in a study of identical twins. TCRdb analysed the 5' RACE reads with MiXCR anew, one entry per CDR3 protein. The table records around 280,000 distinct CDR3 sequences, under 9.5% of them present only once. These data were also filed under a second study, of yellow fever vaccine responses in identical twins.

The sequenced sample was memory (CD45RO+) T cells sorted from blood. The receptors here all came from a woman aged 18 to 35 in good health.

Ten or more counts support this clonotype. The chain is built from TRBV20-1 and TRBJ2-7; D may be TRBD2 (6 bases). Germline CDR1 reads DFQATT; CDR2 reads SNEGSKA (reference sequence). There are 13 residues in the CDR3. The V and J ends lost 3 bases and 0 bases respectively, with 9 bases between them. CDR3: CSARGEASYEQYF. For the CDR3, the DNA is TGCAGTGCTAGGGGGGAGGCCTCCTACGAGCAGTACTTC.

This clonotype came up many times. CDR3 sequence (DNA): TGCGCCAGCAGGCTAGCGGGAGGGACCTACGAGCAGTACTTC. This translates into CASRLAGGTYEQYF. This chain joins TRBV5-1 and TRBJ2-7; 12 bases agree with TRBD2. Looked up from germline, CDR1 is SGHRS and CDR2 is YFSETQ. V was clipped by 5 bases and J by 2 bases; unmatched bases: 2. This CDR3 is 14 amino acids long.

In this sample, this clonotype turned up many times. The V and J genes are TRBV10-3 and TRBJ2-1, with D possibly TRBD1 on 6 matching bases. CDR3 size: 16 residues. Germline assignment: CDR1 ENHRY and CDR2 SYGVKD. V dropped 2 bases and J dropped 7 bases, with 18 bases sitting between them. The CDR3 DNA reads TGTGCCATCAGTGAGCCCCAGGGGCCCATTCTGAATGAGCAGTTCTTC. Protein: CAISEPQGPILNEQFF.

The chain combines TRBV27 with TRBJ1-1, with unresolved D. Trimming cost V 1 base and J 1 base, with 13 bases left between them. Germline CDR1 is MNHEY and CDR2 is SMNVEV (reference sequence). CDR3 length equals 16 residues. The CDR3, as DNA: TGTGCCAGCAGTTTATTGTCTGCTGGCAGGAACACTGAAGCTTTCTTT. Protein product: CASSLLSAGRNTEAFF.

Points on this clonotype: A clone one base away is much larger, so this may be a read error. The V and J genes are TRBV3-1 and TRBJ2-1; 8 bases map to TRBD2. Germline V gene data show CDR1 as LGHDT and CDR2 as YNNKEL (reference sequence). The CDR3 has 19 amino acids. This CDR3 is CACSRSGVAGKSSYNEQFF. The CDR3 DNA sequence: TGTGCCTGCAGTAGATCCGGAGTAGCGGGAAAAAGCTCCTACAATGAGCAGTTCTTC.

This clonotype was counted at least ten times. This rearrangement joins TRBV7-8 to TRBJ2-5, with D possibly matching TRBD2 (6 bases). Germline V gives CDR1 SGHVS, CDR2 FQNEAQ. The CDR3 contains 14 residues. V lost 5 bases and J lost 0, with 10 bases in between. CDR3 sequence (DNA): TGTGCCAGCAGCCCCGGAGGGCACCAAGAGACCCAGTACTTC. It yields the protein CASSPGGHQETQYF.

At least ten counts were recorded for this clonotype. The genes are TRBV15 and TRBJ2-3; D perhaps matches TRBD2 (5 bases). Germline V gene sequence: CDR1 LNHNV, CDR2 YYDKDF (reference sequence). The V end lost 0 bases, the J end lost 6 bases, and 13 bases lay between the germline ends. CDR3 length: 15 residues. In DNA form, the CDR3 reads TGTGCCACCAGCAGAGAGGCTAGCCGTTTTGATACGCAGTATTTT. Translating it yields CATSREASRFDTQYF.

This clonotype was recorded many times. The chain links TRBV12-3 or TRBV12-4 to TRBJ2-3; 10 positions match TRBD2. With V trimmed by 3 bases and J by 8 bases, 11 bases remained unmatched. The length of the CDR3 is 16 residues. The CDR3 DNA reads TGTGCCAGCAGTTTGGGTCGAGCGGGAGGGCTGGGTACGCAGTATTTT. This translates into CASSLGRAGGLGTQYF.

The CDR3 spells CASSQEGRGKAYEQYF. In nucleotides, the CDR3 is TGTGCCAGCAGCCAAGAAGGCCGGGGGAAAGCCTACGAGCAGTACTTC. J is TRBJ2-7 and V is TRBV3-1, with D perhaps TRBD2 (6 bases). Trimming cost V 0 bases and J 2 bases, with 14 bases left between them. Germline CDR1 is LGHDT and CDR2 is YNNKEL (reference sequence). CDR3 length: 16 residues.

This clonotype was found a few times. CDR3 nucleotides: TGTGCCAGCAGCTGGAGGGGAACAGATACGCAGTATTTT. Protein sequence: CASSWRGTDTQYF. The chain carries TRBV5-6 and TRBJ2-3; possible D gene TRBD2, 6 bases. CDR1 and CDR2 (germline): SGHDT, YYEEEE. V was shortened by 3 bases and J by 3 bases, with 8 bases between the two germline ends. This CDR3 has 13 amino acids.

CDR3 nucleotide sequence: TGTGCCAGCAGCCAGGTGGACGCGGCAGATACGCAGTATTTT. Residues: CASSQVDAADTQYF. The chain employs TRBV3-1 and TRBJ2-3; no clear D. Per the germline V gene, CDR1 is LGHDT and CDR2 is YNNKEL (reference sequence). V gave up 3 bases and J gave up 4 bases, with 11 bases separating them. The CDR3 totals 14 residues.

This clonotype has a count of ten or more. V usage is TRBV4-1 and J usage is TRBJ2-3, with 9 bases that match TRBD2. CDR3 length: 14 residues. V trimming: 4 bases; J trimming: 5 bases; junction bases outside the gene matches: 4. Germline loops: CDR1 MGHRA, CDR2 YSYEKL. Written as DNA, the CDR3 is TGCGCCAGCAGCCTCGCGGGAGGGGGAGATACGCAGTATTTT. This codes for CASSLAGGGDTQYF.

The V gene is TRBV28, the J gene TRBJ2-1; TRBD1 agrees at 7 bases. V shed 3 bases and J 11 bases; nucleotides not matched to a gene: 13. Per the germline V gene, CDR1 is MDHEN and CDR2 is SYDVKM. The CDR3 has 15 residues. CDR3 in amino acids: CASSFTNLDREKQFF. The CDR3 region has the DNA TGTGCCAGCAGTTTCACAAACCTAGACAGGGAAAAGCAGTTCTTC. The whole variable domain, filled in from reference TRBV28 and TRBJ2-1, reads DVKVTQSSRYLVKRTGEKVFLECVQDMDHENMFWYRQDPGLGLRLIYFSYDVKMKEKGDIPEGYSVSREKKERFSLILESASTNQTSMYLCASSFTNLDREKQFFGPGTRLTVL.

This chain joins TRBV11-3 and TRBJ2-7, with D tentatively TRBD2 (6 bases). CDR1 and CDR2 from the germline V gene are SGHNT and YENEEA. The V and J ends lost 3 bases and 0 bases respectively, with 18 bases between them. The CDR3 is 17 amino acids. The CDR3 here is CASSFKAEGPLSYEQYF. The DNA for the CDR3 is TGTGCCAGCAGCTTTAAGGCGGAGGGCCCCCTCTCCTACGAGCAGTACTTC.

For the CDR3, the DNA is TGTGCCACCAGCAGAGTTGACATCTCCTACAATGAGCAGTTCTTC. Translated: CATSRVDISYNEQFF. This chain links TRBV15 with TRBJ2-1, with D hard to call. This CDR3 spans 15 amino acids. Per germline, CDR1 LNHNV and CDR2 YYDKDF (reference sequence). V gave up 1 base and J gave up 0 bases, with 7 bases separating them.

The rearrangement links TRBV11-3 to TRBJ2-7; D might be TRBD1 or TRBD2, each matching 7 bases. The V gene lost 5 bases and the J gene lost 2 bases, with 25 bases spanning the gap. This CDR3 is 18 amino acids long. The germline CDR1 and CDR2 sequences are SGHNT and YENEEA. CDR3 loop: CASSIGGVRGSIPYEQYF. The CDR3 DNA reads TGTGCCAGCAGCATAGGGGGCGTCCGCGGGAGTATCCCCTACGAGCAGTACTTC.

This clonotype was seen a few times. CDR3: CASSVARLAGYNEQFF. In nucleotides, the CDR3 is TGTGCCAGCAGCGTAGCACGACTAGCGGGGTACAATGAGCAGTTCTTC. V and J are TRBV9 and TRBJ2-1, with 11 bases lining up with TRBD2. J gave up 4 bases and V 0 bases, and 3 bases lay outside the gene matches. This CDR3 has 16 amino acids. Looked up from germline, CDR1 is SGDLS and CDR2 is YYNGEE.

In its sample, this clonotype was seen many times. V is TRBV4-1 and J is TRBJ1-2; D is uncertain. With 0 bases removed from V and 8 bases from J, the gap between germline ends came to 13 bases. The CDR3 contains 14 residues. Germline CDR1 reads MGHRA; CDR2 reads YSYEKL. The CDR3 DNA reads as TGCGCCAGCAGCCAAGATTGGGGAATACAGGGCTACACCTTC. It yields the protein CASSQDWGIQGYTF.

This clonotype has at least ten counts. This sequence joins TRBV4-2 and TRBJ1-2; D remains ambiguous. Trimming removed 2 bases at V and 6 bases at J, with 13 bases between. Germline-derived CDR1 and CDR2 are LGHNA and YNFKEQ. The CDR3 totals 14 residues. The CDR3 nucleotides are TGTGCCAGCAGCCAATTTCCGGGTGCGGATGGCTACACCTTC. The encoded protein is CASSQFPGADGYTF.

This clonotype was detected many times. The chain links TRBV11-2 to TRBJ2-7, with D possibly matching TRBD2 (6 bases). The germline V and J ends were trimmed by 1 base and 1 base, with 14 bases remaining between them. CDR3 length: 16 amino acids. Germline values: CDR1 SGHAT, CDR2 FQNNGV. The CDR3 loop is CASSLGRGSQSYEQYV. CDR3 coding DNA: TGTGCCAGCAGCTTAGGTCGGGGGTCGCAATCCTACGAGCAGTACGTC.